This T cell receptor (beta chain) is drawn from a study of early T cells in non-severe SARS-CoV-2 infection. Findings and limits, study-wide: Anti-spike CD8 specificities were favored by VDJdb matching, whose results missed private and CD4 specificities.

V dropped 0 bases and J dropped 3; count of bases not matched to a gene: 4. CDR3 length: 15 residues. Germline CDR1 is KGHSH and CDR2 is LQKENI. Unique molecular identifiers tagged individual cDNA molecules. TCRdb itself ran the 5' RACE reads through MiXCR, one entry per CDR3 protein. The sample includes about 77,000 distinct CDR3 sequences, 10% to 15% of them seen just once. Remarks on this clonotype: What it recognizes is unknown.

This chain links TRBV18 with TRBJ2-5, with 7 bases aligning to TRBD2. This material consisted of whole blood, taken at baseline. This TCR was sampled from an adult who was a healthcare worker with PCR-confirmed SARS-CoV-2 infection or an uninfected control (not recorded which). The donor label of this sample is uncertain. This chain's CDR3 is CASSPPGTTEETQYF. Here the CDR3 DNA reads TGTGCCAGCTCACCACCCGGGACTACCGAAGAGACCCAGTACTTC.